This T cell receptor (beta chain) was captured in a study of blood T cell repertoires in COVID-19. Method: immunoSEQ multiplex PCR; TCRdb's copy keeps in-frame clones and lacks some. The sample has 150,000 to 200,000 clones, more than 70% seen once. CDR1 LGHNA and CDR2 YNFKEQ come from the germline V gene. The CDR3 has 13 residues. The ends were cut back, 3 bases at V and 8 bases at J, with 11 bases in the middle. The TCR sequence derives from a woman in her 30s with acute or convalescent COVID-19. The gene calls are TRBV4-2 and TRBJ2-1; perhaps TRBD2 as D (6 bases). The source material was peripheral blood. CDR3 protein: CASSQGGLDEQFF. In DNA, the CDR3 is TGTGCCAGCAGCCAGGGGGGATTGGATGAGCAGTTCTTC.